Sequencing of this TCR beta chain was carried out in a study of tumor and adjacent non-tumor tissue in lung cancer. The germline V gene encodes CDR1 ENHRY and CDR2 SYGVKD. The CDR3 is 13 amino acids. Trimming cost V 2 bases and J 4 bases, with 9 bases left between them. This clonotype was counted at least ten times. TCRbeta libraries were built with three rounds of nested PCR, modified from ARM-PCR. TCRdb passed the multiplex PCR reads through MiXCR, listing each CDR3 protein once. The data show more than 75,000 distinct CDR3 sequences, over 75% seen once. This sample's RNA came from whole unsorted tissue.

Sample: lung tumor tissue. The TCR was taken from a woman aged 45-59 years with non-small cell lung cancer. V gene TRBV10-3 combines with J gene TRBJ2-7; the D is unclear. This CDR3 reads CAISERSQYEQYF. CDR3 DNA sequence: TGTGCCATCAGTGAGCGGTCGCAATACGAGCAGTACTTC.